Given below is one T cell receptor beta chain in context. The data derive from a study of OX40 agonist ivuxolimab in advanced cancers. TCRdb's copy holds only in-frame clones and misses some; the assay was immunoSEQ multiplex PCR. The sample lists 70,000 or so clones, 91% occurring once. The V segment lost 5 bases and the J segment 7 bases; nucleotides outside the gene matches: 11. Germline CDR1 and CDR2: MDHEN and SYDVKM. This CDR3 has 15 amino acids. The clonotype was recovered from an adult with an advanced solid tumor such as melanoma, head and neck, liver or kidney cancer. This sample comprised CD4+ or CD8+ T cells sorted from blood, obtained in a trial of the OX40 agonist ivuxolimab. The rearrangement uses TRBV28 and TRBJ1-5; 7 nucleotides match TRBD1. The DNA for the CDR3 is TGTGCCAGCAGTACCCCAGGACAGGTTAGCCAGCCCCAGCATTTT. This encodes CASSTPGQVSQPQHF.